This is a list of T cell receptor beta chains from one sample in a study of preoperative IRX-2 immunotherapy in early breast cancer. TCRdb's copy holds only in-frame clones and misses some; the assay was immunoSEQ multiplex PCR. Among 24,000 or so clones listed, just under 80% were seen once. The source was lymph node tissue, collected before IRX-2 immunotherapy. The receptors shown here come from a human donor with breast cancer. Each CDR3 is given with its conserved first and last residue. D genes are given only for firm matches. Where a row states a size, it is once, few, many or the class of an expanded clone; other rows omit it.

TRBD1	TRBJ1-2	TRBV6-8	-	CASSPPGGLGYGYTF	TGTGCCAGCAGCCCTCCAGGGGGCTTAGGGTATGGCTACACCTTC
-	TRBJ1-1	TRBV6-8	-	CASSDRSRSLEAFF	TGTGCCAGCAGTGATCGGTCCAGGAGTCTTGAAGCTTTCTTT
-	TRBJ1-3	TRBV12-2	once	CATFRGDSGNTIYF	TGTGCCACCTTCAGGGGCGACTCTGGAAACACCATATATTTT
-	TRBJ1-3	TRBV5-1	-	CASSYNRDLLRNTIYF	TGCGCCAGCAGCTATAACCGGGACCTTTTACGAAACACCATATATTTT
-	TRBJ2-2	TRBV15	few	CATSREAGNTGELFF	TGTGCCACCAGCAGAGAGGCAGGGAACACCGGGGAGCTGTTTTTT
-	TRBJ2-7	TRBV23-1	-	CASSQDFEGIYEQYF	TGCGCCAGCAGCCAAGATTTCGAGGGTATCTACGAGCAGTACTTC
TRBD2	TRBJ2-1	TRBV19	-	CASRSGTSGLYEQFF	TGTGCCAGTAGGTCCGGGACTAGCGGGTTATATGAGCAGTTCTTC
TRBD2	TRBJ2-1	TRBV7-7	-	CASSAGTSGGRNEQFF	TGTGCCAGCAGCGCCGGGACTAGCGGGGGACGCAATGAGCAGTTCTTC
TRBD1	TRBJ1-1	TRBV7-6	-	CASSPGQGENTEAFF	TGTGCCAGCAGCCCCGGACAGGGAGAGAACACTGAAGCTTTCTTT
-	TRBJ1-3	TRBV11-3	-	CASSQFGLHDVSGNTIYF	TGTGCCAGCTCCCAATTCGGTCTCCACGACGTCTCTGGAAACACCATATATTTT
TRBD2	TRBJ2-1	TRBV19	-	CASSHRGVAGVSSYNEQFF	TGTGCCAGTAGTCATCGTGGAGTAGCGGGGGTGAGCTCCTACAATGAGCAGTTCTTC
TRBD1	TRBJ1-2	TRBV30	-	CAWSVPPGGAYGYTF	TGTGCCTGGAGTGTACCCCCAGGGGGGGCCTATGGCTACACCTTC
TRBD1	TRBJ2-1	TRBV6-8	-	CASSVDRGDEQFF	TGTGCCAGCAGCGTCGACAGGGGAGATGAGCAGTTCTTC
TRBD1	TRBJ1-1	TRBV5-1	-	CASSLVGGQGSSFFF	TGCGCCAGCAGCTTGGTCGGGGGACAGGGTTCATCTTTTTTCTTT
TRBD1	TRBJ1-6	TRBV23-1	-	CASSLRDRDNSPLHF	TGCGCCAGCAGCCTCCGGGACAGGGACAATTCACCCCTCCACTTT
TRBD1	TRBJ1-1	TRBV28	-	CASSARGARTEAFF	TGTGCCAGCAGTGCCAGGGGGGCTAGGACTGAAGCTTTCTTT
-	TRBJ1-3	TRBV7-5	-	CASSSQTLPSGNTIYF	TGTGCCAGCAGCTCACAAACACTGCCTTCTGGAAACACCATATATTTT
-	TRBJ2-1	TRBV12-5	-	CASWTAQGGEQFF	TGTGCCAGCTGGACAGCCCAGGGGGGTGAGCAGTTCTTC
-	TRBJ2-7	TRBV11-3	few	CASSLKRPQSSYEQYF	TGTGCCAGCAGCTTAAAGCGGCCCCAAAGCTCCTACGAGCAGTACTTC
TRBD1	TRBJ1-1	TRBV11-3	few	CASSFPDRGDDTEAFF	TGTGCCAGCAGCTTCCCGGACAGGGGTGACGACACTGAAGCTTTCTTT
-	TRBJ1-1	TRBV28	-	CASRDNRENTEAFF	TGTGCCAGCAGGGACAACAGGGAGAACACTGAAGCTTTCTTT
TRBD1	TRBJ1-1	TRBV6-8	few	CASSAGGPTEAFF	TGTGCCAGCAGTGCAGGGGGCCCCACTGAAGCTTTCTTT
TRBD1	TRBJ1-5	TRBV6-8	-	CAISEDRVRQPQHF	TGTGCCATCAGCGAGGACAGGGTTCGTCAGCCCCAGCATTTT
-	TRBJ1-6	TRBV11-3	-	CASSQVSESSTYNSPLHF	TGTGCCAGCAGCCAAGTCTCGGAGTCCTCTACCTATAATTCACCCCTCCACTTT
-	TRBJ1-2	TRBV15	once	CASSYPGRNYGYTF	TGTGCCAGCAGCTACCCCGGACGTAACTATGGCTACACCTTC
TRBD1	TRBJ1-4	TRBV6-8	few	CASSYSGQGFSEKLFF	TGTGCCAGCAGTTACTCCGGACAGGGTTTTTCTGAAAAACTGTTTTTT
-	TRBJ1-1	TRBV19	-	CASSTGEGWTEAFF	TGTGCCAGTAGTACGGGGGAGGGTTGGACTGAAGCTTTCTTT
-	TRBJ2-2	TRBV6-8	-	CASSRDTPPNTGELFF	TGTGCCAGCAGTAGGGACACCCCCCCGAACACCGGGGAGCTGTTTTTT
-	TRBJ2-1	TRBV6-8	-	CASSYSVWGTPYNEQFF	TGTGCCAGCAGTTACTCGGTCTGGGGAACCCCCTACAATGAGCAGTTCTTC
-	TRBJ1-2	TRBV11-3	-	CASSFPGRESNYGYTF	TGTGCCAGCAGCTTCCCCGGACGGGAGTCTAACTATGGCTACACCTTC
TRBD2	TRBJ2-7	TRBV11-3	once	CASSLVEVAGAYEQYF	TGTGCCAGCAGCTTAGTAGAGGTAGCGGGGGCATACGAGCAGTACTTC
TRBD1	TRBJ1-2	TRBV23-1	once	CASSQVNRGSTNYGYTF	TGCGCCAGCAGCCAAGTAAACAGGGGGTCAACTAACTATGGCTACACCTTC
-	TRBJ1-3	TRBV23-1	-	CASSSLTGLSGNTIYF	TGCGCCAGCAGCTCGCTGACAGGCCTCTCTGGAAACACCATATATTTT
-	TRBJ1-5	TRBV6-8	once	CASSYGGASEQPQHF	TGTGCCAGCAGTTACGGGGGGGCGTCCGAACAGCCCCAGCATTTT
-	TRBJ1-5	TRBV6-8	few	CASSTGSNQPQHF	TGTGCCAGCAGTACAGGGTCTAATCAGCCCCAGCATTTT
-	TRBJ1-1	TRBV1	-	CASSQATANTEAFF	TGCGCCAGCAGCCAAGCTACAGCGAACACTGAAGCTTTCTTT
-	TRBJ2-7	TRBV28	-	CASSLSQGGPYEQYF	TGTGCCAGCAGTTTATCCCAGGGGGGCCCCTACGAGCAGTACTTC
-	TRBJ2-7	TRBV6-8	-	CASSYRRISYEQYF	TGTGCCAGCAGTTACCGGCGGATCTCCTACGAGCAGTACTTC
TRBD1	TRBJ1-1	TRBV28	-	CASGTGSLLAFF	TGTGCCTCCGGGACAGGGAGTCTTTTAGCTTTCTTT
-	TRBJ1-1	TRBV19	-	CASNSLWGHTEAFF	TGTGCCAGTAATAGCCTGTGGGGGCACACTGAAGCTTTCTTT
-	TRBJ1-3	TRBV15	-	CATSTPAYSGNTIYF	TGTGCCACCAGTACCCCGGCATACTCTGGAAACACCATATATTTT
-	TRBJ1-2	TRBV7-7	-	CASSESAGKTNYGYTF	TGTGCCAGCAGCGAGTCCGCGGGGAAAACTAACTATGGCTACACCTTC
-	TRBJ1-3	TRBV6-8	-	CAHRTVSGNTIYF	TGTGCCCACCGGACAGTCTCTGGAAACACCATATATTTT
-	TRBJ1-6	TRBV1	-	CASSQDGNSPLHF	TGCGCCAGCAGCCAAGATGGGAATTCACCCCTCCACTTT
-	TRBJ1-2	TRBV6-8	once	CASKSRWSISYGYTF	TGTGCCAGCAAAAGCAGGTGGTCGATTTCCTATGGCTACACCTTC
-	TRBJ2-7	TRBV6-8	few	CASSSRVRRGTTYEQYF	TGTGCCAGCAGTTCCCGGGTTCGTCGGGGTACAACCTACGAGCAGTACTTC
TRBD2	TRBJ2-3	TRBV11-3	-	CASSLAGGSSTDTQYF	TGTGCCAGCAGCTTGGCGGGGGGGTCTAGCACAGATACGCAGTATTTT
-	TRBJ2-2	TRBV28	-	CASSSPRVSTGELFF	TGTGCCAGCAGTTCCCCCCGGGTTAGCACCGGGGAGCTGTTTTTT
-	TRBJ2-2	TRBV6-8	-	CAISTDRNTGELFF	TGTGCCATCAGCACTGACAGGAACACCGGGGAGCTGTTTTTT
TRBD1	TRBJ2-7	TRBV11-3	-	CASRDRGLNYEQYF	TGTGCCAGCAGGGACAGGGGACTTAACTACGAGCAGTACTTC
TRBD1	TRBJ1-1	TRBV5-1	-	CASSYYRGVGVNTEAFF	TGCGCCAGCAGCTATTACAGGGGCGTGGGGGTGAACACTGAAGCTTTCTTT
-	TRBJ2-5	TRBV7-1	-	CASSRDGQETQYF	TGTGCCAGCAGCCGGGACGGTCAAGAGACCCAGTACTTC
TRBD1	TRBJ1-4	TRBV6-8	-	CASSSGQGGLKKLFF	TGTGCCAGCAGTAGTGGACAGGGTGGGTTGAAAAAACTGTTTTTT
TRBD1	TRBJ1-2	TRBV19	-	CASSTGQGGGYTF	TGTGCCAGTAGCACGGGACAGGGAGGCGGCTACACCTTC
-	TRBJ1-1	TRBV14	-	CASSPDWGTEAFF	TGTGCCAGCAGCCCAGATTGGGGGACTGAAGCTTTCTTT
-	TRBJ1-5	TRBV6-8	-	CASSYDAIQQPQHF	TGTGCCAGCAGTTATGACGCGATACAACAGCCCCAGCATTTT